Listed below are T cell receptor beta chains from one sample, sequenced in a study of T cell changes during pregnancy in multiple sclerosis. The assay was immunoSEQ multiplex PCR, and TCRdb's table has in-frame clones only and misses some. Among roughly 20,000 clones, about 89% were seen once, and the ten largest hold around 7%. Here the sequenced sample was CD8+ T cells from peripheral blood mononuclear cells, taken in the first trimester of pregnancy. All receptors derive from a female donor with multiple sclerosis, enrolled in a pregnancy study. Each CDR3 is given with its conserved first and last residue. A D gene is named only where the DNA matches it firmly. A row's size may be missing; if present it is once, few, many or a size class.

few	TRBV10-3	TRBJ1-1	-	TGTGCCATCAGTGAGCCCCCAGGGGCTGAAGCTTTCTTT	CAISEPPGAEAFF
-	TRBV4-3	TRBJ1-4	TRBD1	TGCGCCAGCAGCCAAGATTGGGGACAGGAGAATGAAAAACTGTTTTTT	CASSQDWGQENEKLFF
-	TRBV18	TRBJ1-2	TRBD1	TGTGCCAGCTCACCACGGGAAGTTACAGGGGGCGCCGTCAATGGCTACACCTTC	CASSPREVTGGAVNGYTF
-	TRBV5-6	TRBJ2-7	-	TGTGCCAGCAGCTTGCTAACAGTCTCCTACGAGCAGTACTTC	CASSLLTVSYEQYF
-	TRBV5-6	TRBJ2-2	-	TGTGCCAGCAGCTTGGGGGCCGTCGGGGAGCTGTTTTTT	CASSLGAVGELFF
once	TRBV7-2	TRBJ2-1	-	TGTGCCAGCAGACAACAGGGTTTGTGGCAGTTCTTC	CASRQQGLWQFF
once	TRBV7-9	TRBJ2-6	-	TGTGCCAGCAGCCCCCTTGAGTGGAACGTCCTGACTTTC	CASSPLEWNVLTF
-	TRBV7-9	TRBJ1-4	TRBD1	TGTGCCAGCAGCTTCTCCGGGACAGGGTTAAATGAAAAACTGTTTTTT	CASSFSGTGLNEKLFF
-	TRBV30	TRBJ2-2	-	TGTGCCTGGAGTGTCAACAGAGATATTAACACCGGGGAGCTGTTTTTT	CAWSVNRDINTGELFF
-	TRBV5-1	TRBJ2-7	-	TGCGCCAGCAGCTTGGACAGGCACGAGCAGTACTTC	CASSLDRHEQYF
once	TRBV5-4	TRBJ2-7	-	TGTGCCAGCAGCCACCGAACAGGTTTCTACCGGTACGAGCAGTACTTC	CASSHRTGFYRYEQYF
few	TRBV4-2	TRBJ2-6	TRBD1	TGTGCCAGCTCCGGGACAGGGAGCTCTGGGGCCAACGTCCTGACTTTC	CASSGTGSSGANVLTF
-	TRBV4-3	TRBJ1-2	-	TGCGCCAGCAGCCAGTACAGGGCGGGGGATTATGGCTACACCTTC	CASSQYRAGDYGYTF
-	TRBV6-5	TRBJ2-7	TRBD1	TGTGCCAGCAGCCCCACAGGGGGCGACGAGCAGTACTTC	CASSPTGGDEQYF
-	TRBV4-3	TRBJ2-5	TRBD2	TGCGCCAGCAGCCAAGGGCGGGAGGCAGAGACCCAGTACTTC	CASSQGREAETQYF
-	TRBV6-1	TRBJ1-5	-	TGTGCCAGCAGTGAGACGCTAGGACAGCCCCAGCATTTT	CASSETLGQPQHF
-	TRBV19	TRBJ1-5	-	TGTGCCAGTAGTAGCGGAGGGGCTAGCAATCAGCCCCAGCATTTT	CASSSGGASNQPQHF
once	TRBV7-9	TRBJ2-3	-	TGTGCCAGCAGCTTAATCGCAGCAGATACGCAGTATTTT	CASSLIAADTQYF
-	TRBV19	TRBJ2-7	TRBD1	TGTGCCAGTAGTATCTCCGGGACAGGCTCCTACGAGCAGTACTTC	CASSISGTGSYEQYF
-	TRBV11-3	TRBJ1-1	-	TGTGCCAGCAGCCACTATAATGTGAACACTGAAGCTTTCTTT	CASSHYNVNTEAFF
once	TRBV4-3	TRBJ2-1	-	TGCGCCAGCAGCCAAACTAGGGAATCCTACAATGAGCAGTTCTTC	CASSQTRESYNEQFF
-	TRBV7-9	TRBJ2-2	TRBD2	TGTGCCAGCAGCTCCGTAGCGGGAGGGTCGGCCGGGGAGCTGTTTTTT	CASSSVAGGSAGELFF
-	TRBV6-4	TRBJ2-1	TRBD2	TGTGCCAGCTCGACTAGCGTACACGATGAGCAGTTCTTC	CASSTSVHDEQFF
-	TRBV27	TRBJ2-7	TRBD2	TGTGCCAGCAGTGTCGGACTAGCGGGGAACTACGAGCAGTACTTC	CASSVGLAGNYEQYF
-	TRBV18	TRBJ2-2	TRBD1	TGTGCCAGCTCACCCAGACAGGGGGCGCGATCCGGGGAGCTGTTTTTT	CASSPRQGARSGELFF
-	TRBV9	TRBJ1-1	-	TGTGCCAGCAGCCCGAGAGGGGGGGGCACTGAAGCTTTCTTT	CASSPRGGGTEAFF
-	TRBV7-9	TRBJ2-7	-	TGTGCCAGCAGAGGGGGGGGGCAAGACCCCTACGAGCAGTACTTC	CASRGGGQDPYEQYF
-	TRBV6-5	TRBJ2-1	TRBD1	TGTGCCAGCAGACGACAGGGGTGGGCGAATGAGCAGTTCTTC	CASRRQGWANEQFF
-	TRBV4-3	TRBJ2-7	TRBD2	TGCGCCAGCAGCCAAGAGGCGGGGGGCGTTTACGAGCAGTACTTC	CASSQEAGGVYEQYF
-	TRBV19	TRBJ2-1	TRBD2	TGTGCCAGTAGTACACTAGCGGACTCCTACAATGAGCAGTTCTTC	CASSTLADSYNEQFF
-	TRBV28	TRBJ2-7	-	TGTGCCAGCAGCTCCTCAGATACCTACGAGCAGTACTTC	CASSSSDTYEQYF
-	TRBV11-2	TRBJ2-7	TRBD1	TGTGCCAGCAGCTTTGGACAGGGCTACGAGCAGTACTTC	CASSFGQGYEQYF
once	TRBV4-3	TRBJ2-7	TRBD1	TGCGCCAGCAGCCAAGAACACAGGGGCTACGAGCAGTACTTC	CASSQEHRGYEQYF
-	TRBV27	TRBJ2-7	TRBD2	TGTGCCAGCAGTTTATCGCCGGGAGGGATCTACGAGCAGTACTTC	CASSLSPGGIYEQYF
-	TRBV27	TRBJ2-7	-	TGTGCCAGCAGCGGAACCATGGCGGGGTACGAGCAGTACTTC	CASSGTMAGYEQYF
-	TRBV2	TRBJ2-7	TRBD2	TGTGCCAGCCACGGACTAGCGGGAGCCTCCTACGAGCAGTACTTC	CASHGLAGASYEQYF
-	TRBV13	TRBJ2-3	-	TGTGCCAGCAGCTCTAGCACAGATACGCAGTATTTT	CASSSSTDTQYF
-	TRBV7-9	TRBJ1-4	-	TGTGCCAGCAGCTCACAGGCAACTAATGAAAAACTGTTTTTT	CASSSQATNEKLFF
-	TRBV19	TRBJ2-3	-	TGTGCCAGTAGTATTGGCGAGTCGCCGGGAGATACGCAGTATTTT	CASSIGESPGDTQYF
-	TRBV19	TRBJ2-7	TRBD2	TGTGCCAGTAAGTCCCTAGCGGGAGATTGGGAGCAGTACTTC	CASKSLAGDWEQYF
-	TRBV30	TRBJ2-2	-	TGTGCCTGGAAGACTAGTCCCGGGGAGCTGTTTTTT	CAWKTSPGELFF